This T cell receptor beta chain was observed in a study of blood T cell repertoires in COVID-19. In the authors' methods: From reference gene primer amplification, estimates of nucleated cell counts were derived. Repertoires were generated with immunoSEQ multiplex PCR, while TCRdb's copy carries only in-frame clones and drops some. The V and J calls and clone size were taken over from that table, and D and trimming were inferred from the DNA. The sample yields a few hundred thousand clones, roughly nine tenths seen once. Participants came from roughly 24 US areas, aged roughly 18 to 89 years. Cohort placement rested on clinical history that participants reported themselves. In regard to this clone: At one of its ends the junction is not consistent with the germline gene, which may arise from a read error.

Per germline, CDR1 MNHEY and CDR2 SMNVEV (reference sequence). The CDR3 runs to 15 residues. The sequence was collected from a woman in her 30s who had recovered from COVID-19. V is TRBV27 and J is TRBJ1-5, with 7 bases identical to TRBD1. Sequenced: PBMCs or T cells enriched from blood (not recorded which). The CDR3 nucleotides read TGTGCCAGCAGTCCGCACGGAGGGGGCAACCAGCCCCAGCATTTT. Its translation: CASSPHGGGNQPQHF.